The 18 T cell receptor beta chains listed next were all sequenced from one sample in a study of PD-1 blockade in classical Hodgkin lymphoma. Using immunoSEQ multiplex PCR, the repertoire was profiled, and TCRdb retains in-frame clones only, with some absent. The repertoire holds about 18,000 clones, 75% to 90% seen once, with under 3% in the top ten. The time point: cycle 4 day 1 (C4D1), after five to seven weeks of nivolumab. Each of the patients experienced relapse following autologous stem cell transplantation, and their brentuximab vedotin exposure differed. Purification of CD4+ T cells from thawed PBMCs was achieved by magnetic negative selection. The sample in question was CD4+ T cells from blood, obtained before the fourth cycle of nivolumab. Source of these receptors: a human donor with classical Hodgkin lymphoma.

CDR3 region: CASSLEGYEQYF. The CDR3 DNA reads as TGCGCCAGCAGCTTGGAGGGCTACGAGCAGTACTTC. The genes are TRBV5-1 and TRBJ2-7, with D hard to call. This CDR3 comprises 12 residues. Germline V lookup: CDR1 SGHRS, CDR2 YFSETQ. Between the trimmed V and J ends, which lost 0 bases and 3 bases, there was a span of 4 bases.

J is TRBJ2-1 and V is TRBV7-9; the D gene is possibly TRBD2 (6 bases). Germline V gene sequence: CDR1 SEHNR, CDR2 FQNEAQ (reference sequence). Deletions cut 5 bases from V and 4 bases from J, with 24 bases between. The CDR3 runs 18 residues. In DNA, the CDR3 is TGTGCCAGCAGCCCAACCCTGGCGGGACCCATTAAATACAATGAGCAGTTCTTC. As protein: CASSPTLAGPIKYNEQFF.

This chain links TRBV19 with TRBJ2-1; the D gene is possibly TRBD2 (6 bases). CDR1 is LNHDA, CDR2 SQIVND, per germline (reference sequence). With 5 bases removed from V and 13 bases from J, the gap between germline ends came to 18 bases. The CDR3 has 13 residues. The CDR3 spells CASSAVGSGLQFF. In nucleotides, the CDR3 is TGTGCCAGTAGTGCCGTGGGGAGCGGACTACAGTTCTTC.

This chain uses TRBV5-1 with TRBJ1-4, with 7 bases fitting TRBD1. There are 14 residues in the CDR3. Germline CDR1 is SGHRS and CDR2 is YFSETQ. With 4 bases clipped from V and 5 bases from J, the junction kept 5 bases outside the gene matches. The CDR3: CASSLRTGNEKLFF. The CDR3, as DNA: TGCGCCAGCAGCCTCCGGACAGGCAATGAAAAACTGTTTTTT.

V gene TRBV6-1 combines with J gene TRBJ1-4; weak D call: TRBD1 (6 bases). V dropped 3 bases and J dropped 8 bases, with 13 bases sitting between them. This CDR3 comprises 14 residues. Per germline, CDR1 MNHNS and CDR2 SASEGT. The CDR3 loop reads CASSENRVGEKLFF. CDR3 coding DNA: TGTGCCAGCAGTGAGAACAGGGTTGGCGAAAAACTGTTTTTT.

The chain uses TRBV28 and TRBJ1-2, with 12 bases identical to TRBD1. V was pared by 5 bases and J by 7 bases, with 8 bases of the junction left unmatched. CDR1 and CDR2 (germline): MDHEN, SYDVKM. The CDR3 has 15 residues. The CDR3 DNA reads TGTGCCAGCAGTACCGGGACAGGGGGCGCCGGTGGCTACACCTTC. The encoded protein is CASSTGTGGAGGYTF.

The rearrangement joins TRBV9 to TRBJ2-1; 10 bases are shared with TRBD2. The CDR3 spans 14 residues. Germline CDR1 SGDLS, CDR2 YYNGEE. V lost 3 bases, J lost 7 bases, and 4 bases stayed unmatched. CDR3 bases: TGTGCCAGCAGCGCATTAGCGGGAGGTAATGAGCAGTTCTTC. Encoded protein: CASSALAGGNEQFF. Filled out from reference TRBV9 and TRBJ2-1, the complete variable domain reads DSGVTQTPKHLITATGQRVTLRCSPRSGDLSVYWYQQSLDQGLQFLIQYYNGEERAKGNILERFSAQQFPDLHSELNLSSLELGDSALYFCASSALAGGNEQFFGPGTRLTVL.

This chain connects TRBV10-3 to TRBJ1-1; D uncertain. CDR1 is ENHRY, CDR2 SYGVKD, per germline. V was pared by 6 bases and J by 1 base, with 9 bases between. CDR3 length: 13 amino acids. DNA for the CDR3: TGTGCCATCAGCCTACTTGAGAACACTGAAGCTTTCTTT. Its protein product is CAISLLENTEAFF.

This rearrangement joins TRBV2 to TRBJ2-1, with TRBD2 identical over 10 bases. The germline CDR1 and CDR2 sequences are SNHLY and FYNNEI. CDR3 length equals 17 residues. Trimming at V came to 5 bases and at J to 10 bases, leaving 17 bases not matched to a gene. In DNA, the CDR3 is TGTGCCAGCAGTTATTTACCGGCGGGACTAGCGTCAGGCGAGCAGTTCTTC. Amino acid sequence: CASSYLPAGLASGEQFF.

CDR3 amino acids: CASSLAGGTGLMNTEAFF. The CDR3 DNA is TGTGCCAGCAGCTTGGCCGGGGGCACGGGCCTGATGAACACTGAAGCTTTCTTT. The rearrangement uses TRBV5-6 and TRBJ1-1; possible D gene TRBD1, 6 bases. CDR3 size: 18 residues. Trimming cost V 0 bases and J 0 bases, with 18 bases left between them. Germline CDR1 SGHDT, CDR2 YYEEEE.

V gene TRBV6-1 combines with J gene TRBJ2-7; 8 nucleotides align to TRBD1. From germline, CDR1 is MNHNS and CDR2 SASEGT. CDR3 length equals 15 residues. With 5 bases clipped from V and 4 bases from J, the junction kept 10 bases outside the gene matches. CDR3 sequence reads: CASSQGAITPYEQYF. DNA for the CDR3: TGTGCCAGCAGTCAGGGGGCGATAACTCCTTACGAGCAGTACTTC.

This rearrangement joins TRBV19 to TRBJ2-1; the D gene could be TRBD1 or TRBD2 (5 bases each). The V end was cut by 3 bases, the J end by 12 bases, with 9 bases between. Germline V gives CDR1 LNHDA, CDR2 SQIVND (reference sequence). The CDR3 is made up of 11 amino acids. Here the CDR3 DNA reads TGTGCCAGTAGTATCGGTGGGGGGCAGTTCTTC. Residues: CASSIGGGQFF.

The gene calls are TRBV9 and TRBJ2-2; D not resolved. V lost 0 bases to trimming and J lost 5 bases, with 14 bases between them. This CDR3 region has 16 residues. The V gene's germline CDR1 is SGDLS and CDR2 YYNGEE. The CDR3 region has the DNA TGTGCCAGCAGCGTAGAATTTTTTGCGGCAACCGGGGAGCTGTTTTTT. It encodes CASSVEFFAATGELFF. The entire variable domain, with the rest obtained from reference TRBV9 and TRBJ2-2, is as follows: DSGVTQTPKHLITATGQRVTLRCSPRSGDLSVYWYQQSLDQGLQFLIQYYNGEERAKGNILERFSAQQFPDLHSELNLSSLELGDSALYFCASSVEFFAATGELFFGEGSRLTVL.

The rearrangement joins TRBV19 to TRBJ1-4; weak D call: TRBD1 (6 bases). V was shortened by 5 bases and J by 7 bases, with 14 bases between the two germline ends. CDR1 is LNHDA, CDR2 SQIVND, per germline (reference sequence). The CDR3 extends over 14 amino acids. The CDR3 sequence: CASSGTTWTEKLFF. The DNA for the CDR3 is TGTGCCAGTAGTGGGACAACCTGGACTGAAAAACTGTTTTTT.

Only a few counts were recorded for this clone. The chain links TRBV5-4 to TRBJ1-2; the D is unclear. Germline lookup yields CDR1 SGHNT and CDR2 YYREEE (reference sequence). V lost 0 bases to trimming and J lost 3 bases, with 9 bases between them. CDR3 length: 14 residues. In DNA form, the CDR3 reads TGTGCCAGCAGCTTGGGGCAGGAAGACTATGGCTACACCTTC. Residues: CASSLGQEDYGYTF.

The chain is built from TRBV5-1 and TRBJ2-1; a weak D match, TRBD1 (6 bases). CDR3 length: 14 amino acids. The V gene's germline CDR1 is SGHRS and CDR2 YFSETQ. V was cut by 3 bases and J by 6 bases, with 13 bases left in between. The CDR3 reads CASSSGQRGNEQFF. As DNA, the CDR3 is TGCGCCAGCAGCTCCGGACAGAGAGGCAATGAGCAGTTCTTC.

This chain connects TRBV2 to TRBJ2-3, with 7 nucleotides matching TRBD2. Per the germline V gene, CDR1 is SNHLY and CDR2 is FYNNEI. Unmatched junction bases numbered 3, after V lost 3 bases and J lost 0 bases. This CDR3 is built from 15 residues. The chain's CDR3 is CASSESGTSTDTQYF. The CDR3 nucleotides are TGTGCCAGCAGTGAGAGCGGGACGAGCACAGATACGCAGTATTTT.

This clone was observed a few times. The junction differs from germline at one of its ends, possibly a read error. The V gene is TRBV28, the J gene TRBJ1-4; D is undetermined. Germline values: CDR1 MDHEN, CDR2 SYDVKM. This CDR3 is built from 10 residues. The CDR3 spells CASSLAQERF. CDR3 sequence (DNA): TGTGCCAGCAGTTTAGCCCAGGAACGATTT.